This entry lists 24 T cell receptor beta chains sequenced from one sample in a study of blood T cell repertoires in COVID-19. Using immunoSEQ multiplex PCR, the repertoire was profiled, and TCRdb retains in-frame clones only, with some absent. The sample carries some 250,000 clones, 75% to 90% recorded once. The sequenced sample consisted of peripheral blood. These receptor sequences come from a man aged 55-75 years who had recovered from COVID-19.

V gene TRBV7-9 combines with J gene TRBJ1-4, with 8 nucleotides matching TRBD1. V shed 3 bases, J shed 8 bases, and the junction held 5 bases outside the gene matches. The CDR3 contains 14 residues. The germline V gene has CDR1 SEHNR and CDR2 FQNEAQ (reference sequence). This CDR3 reads CASSFSTGVEKLFF. CDR3 nucleotides: TGTGCCAGCAGCTTCTCGACAGGGGTGGAAAAACTGTTTTTT. Filled out from reference TRBV7-9 and TRBJ1-4, the complete variable domain reads DTGVSQNPRHKITKRGQNVTFRCDPISEHNRLYWYRQTLGQGPEFLTYFQNEAQLEKSRLLSDRFSAERPKGSFSTLEIQRTEQGDSAMYLCASSFSTGVEKLFFGSGTQLSVL.

This rearrangement joins TRBV5-1 to TRBJ1-4, with 7 bases identical to TRBD1. CDR1 SGHRS and CDR2 YFSETQ come from the germline V gene. The CDR3 is 16 residues long. V shed 0 bases, J shed 7 bases, and the junction held 9 bases outside the gene matches. In DNA form, the CDR3 reads TGCGCCAGCAGCTTGGCGACAGGGCTGTGGGGTGAAAAACTGTTTTTT. Amino acid sequence: CASSLATGLWGEKLFF.

The gene calls are TRBV7-8 and TRBJ2-7; D not certain. Germline V gives CDR1 SGHVS, CDR2 FQNEAQ. The CDR3 runs 12 residues. V gave up 2 bases and J gave up 4 bases, with 6 bases separating them. The CDR3 loop is CASSLSGYEQYF. Written as DNA, the CDR3 is TGTGCCAGCAGCTTATCGGGTTACGAGCAGTACTTC.

J is TRBJ1-6 and V is TRBV12-5, with D tentatively TRBD1 (6 bases). Germline lookup yields CDR1 LGHNT and CDR2 FRNRAP. V was trimmed by 6 bases and J by 9 bases, leaving 15 bases between them. CDR3 length: 14 amino acids. Written as DNA, the CDR3 is TGTGCTAGTGGGGGTCAGGGGAGCAGTTCACCCCTCCACTTT. Translated, it gives CASGGQGSSSPLHF.

This clone is a singleton in its sample. The chain has TRBV6-6 and TRBJ2-5; TRBD2 matches 8 bases. Germline trimming cut 7 bases from V and 2 bases from J; bases unmatched to any gene: 3. Germline CDR1 reads MNHNY; CDR2 reads SVGAGI (reference sequence). The CDR3 length is 13 residues. The CDR3 protein is CASNPGGQETQYF. DNA of the CDR3: TGTGCCAGCAACCCGGGGGGGCAAGAGACCCAGTACTTC.

The genes are TRBV28 and TRBJ1-2, with 8 bases matching TRBD1. Germline loops: CDR1 MDHEN, CDR2 SYDVKM. There are 15 residues in the CDR3. V dropped 5 bases and J dropped 4; count of bases not matched to a gene: 9. The CDR3, as DNA: TGTGCCAGCAGTACGACAGGGGCCATACCCTATGGCTACACCTTC. Encoded protein: CASSTTGAIPYGYTF.

The chain employs TRBV6-5 and TRBJ1-6, with unresolved D. This CDR3 region has 13 residues. Trimming left V 2 bases short and J 8 bases short, with 7 bases between. From germline, CDR1 is MNHEY and CDR2 SVGAGI. The CDR3 reads CASSYTRDSPLHF. The CDR3 DNA is TGTGCCAGCAGTTACACCCGAGATTCACCCCTCCACTTT.

DNA of the CDR3: TGTGCCAGCTCACCATGGCGGCAGGGGCGCAGGGAGACCCAGTACTTC. This encodes CASSPWRQGRRETQYF. The rearrangement uses TRBV18 and TRBJ2-5; perhaps TRBD1 as D (6 bases). Trimming took off 2 bases at V and 5 bases at J, with 18 bases between the two ends. Germline V gene lookup returns CDR1 KGHSH and CDR2 LQKENI. The CDR3 loop spans 16 amino acids.

This clone has a count of ten or more. The chain joins TRBV6-5 to TRBJ1-4, with D possibly TRBD1 on 5 matching bases. V dropped 6 bases and J dropped 6 bases, with 11 bases sitting between them. Germline loops: CDR1 MNHEY, CDR2 SVGAGI. The CDR3 runs 13 residues. The CDR3 here is CASRGEEDEKLFF. In DNA, the CDR3 is TGTGCCAGCAGAGGGGAGGAGGATGAAAAACTGTTTTTT.

As for this clone: The same CDR3 also results from other DNA sequences found in this sample. J is TRBJ2-1 and V is TRBV6-1, with 8 nucleotides matching TRBD2. After removal of 3 bases from V and 3 bases from J, the junction contained 1 base not matched to a gene. This CDR3 has 14 amino acids. CDR1 and CDR2 (germline): MNHNS, SASEGT. CDR3 protein: CASSEGLDYNEQFF. The CDR3 nucleotides read TGTGCCAGCAGTGAGGGACTAGACTACAATGAGCAGTTCTTC.

V gene TRBV5-5 combines with J gene TRBJ1-6; 11 bases agree with TRBD1. This CDR3 region has 16 residues. Germline trimming cut 0 bases from V and 11 bases from J; bases unmatched to any gene: 7. Germline V gene lookup returns CDR1 SGHKS and CDR2 YYEKEE (reference sequence). The CDR3 region has the DNA TGTGCCAGCAGCTTGGTCTGGACAGGGGGCTTGGCACCCCTCCACTTT. Translated: CASSLVWTGGLAPLHF.

This clone was picked up one time. The chain is built from TRBV4-2 and TRBJ2-2, with 13 positions matching TRBD2. The V segment lost 8 bases and the J segment 4 bases; nucleotides outside the gene matches: 7. CDR3 length: 16 residues. The germline V gene has CDR1 LGHNA and CDR2 YNFKEQ. The CDR3 DNA is TGTGCCAGCGACTTACTAGCGGGGGGGCCCACCGGGGAGCTGTTTTTT. Encoded protein: CASDLLAGGPTGELFF.

This chain uses TRBV14 with TRBJ1-6; D is ambiguous. The V gene's germline CDR1 is SGHDN and CDR2 FVKESK. V lost 2 bases and J lost 9, with 8 bases in between. The CDR3 consists of 13 residues. Here the CDR3 reads CASSQSVSSPLHF. The CDR3 bases are TGTGCCAGCAGCCAATCTGTGTCTTCACCCCTCCACTTT.

CDR3 nucleotides: TGTGCCAGCAGCCAAGATCAGGGGGCCAAAAACATTCAGTACTTC. It codes for CASSQDQGAKNIQYF. This rearrangement joins TRBV14 to TRBJ2-4, with D maybe TRBD1 (6 bases). Trimming pared 0 bases from V and 1 base from J, leaving 7 bases between. CDR1 SGHDN and CDR2 FVKESK come from the germline V gene. CDR3 length equals 15 residues.

CDR3 loop: CASSMGGIGVNTEAFF. The CDR3 nucleotides are TGTGCCAGTAGTATGGGGGGGATTGGAGTGAACACTGAAGCTTTCTTT. This chain links TRBV19 with TRBJ1-1, with D possibly being TRBD1 (5 bases). Germline-derived CDR1 and CDR2 are LNHDA and SQIVND (reference sequence). V was clipped by 3 bases and J by 0 bases, with 14 bases between them. The CDR3 covers 16 residues.

CDR3 DNA: TGTGCCAGCAGCCAAGATATATCGAACACTGAAGCTTTCTTT. Translating gives CASSQDISNTEAFF. The V and J genes are TRBV4-2 and TRBJ1-1; D remains ambiguous. The CDR3 contains 14 residues. From germline, CDR1 is LGHNA and CDR2 YNFKEQ. Trimming removed 0 bases from V and 1 base from J, with 6 bases in between.

This sequence joins TRBV9 and TRBJ2-5; D not certain. This CDR3 is built from 12 residues. Trimming took off 0 bases at V and 4 bases at J, with 4 bases between the two ends. Germline CDR1 reads SGDLS; CDR2 reads YYNGEE. DNA for the CDR3: TGTGCCAGCAGCGTAGGACTAGAGACCCAGTACTTC. Translated, it gives CASSVGLETQYF.

This sequence joins TRBV6-5 and TRBJ1-1; possibly TRBD1 for D (5 bases). V was pared by 6 bases and J by 3 bases, with 8 bases between. The CDR3 consists of 12 residues. CDR1 MNHEY and CDR2 SVGAGI come from the germline V gene. As DNA, the CDR3 is TGTGCCAGCAGCCTAGGGGACACTGAAGCTTTCTTT. The encoded protein is CASSLGDTEAFF.

The CDR3 DNA reads TGTGCCAGCAGCCGGGACAGCACACAAGAGACCCAGTACTTC. Translation: CASSRDSTQETQYF. The chain combines TRBV5-4 with TRBJ2-5, with 7 bases lining up with TRBD1. The ends lost 4 bases at V and 2 bases at J; junction bases unmatched: 5. The CDR3 spans 14 residues. Germline lookup yields CDR1 SGHNT and CDR2 YYREEE (reference sequence).

The chain carries TRBV6-5 and TRBJ2-1, with TRBD1 as a possible D gene (6 bases). Looked up from germline, CDR1 is MNHEY and CDR2 is SVGAGI. This CDR3 contains 13 residues. V lost 10 bases to trimming and J lost 0 bases, with 10 bases between them. CDR3: CATQGNSYNEQFF. CDR3 nucleotides: TGTGCCACACAGGGAAACTCCTACAATGAGCAGTTCTTC.

The J gene is TRBJ2-7, the V gene TRBV3-1 (or the pseudogene TRBV3-2); 7 bases are shared with TRBD2. Losses at the gene ends were 6 bases for V and 9 bases for J; bases not matched to a gene: 14. Germline CDR1 and CDR2: LGHDT and YNNKEL (reference sequence). This CDR3 contains 14 residues. The CDR3 DNA follows: TGTGCCAGCAGTCCGACTAGCAGCCCCCTGGGGCAGTACTTC. Protein product: CASSPTSSPLGQYF.

The V gene is TRBV5-4, the J gene TRBJ2-1, with TRBD2 matching 9 bases. There are 17 residues in the CDR3. Germline assignment: CDR1 SGHNT and CDR2 YYREEE (reference sequence). The V gene end was trimmed by 3 bases and the J gene end by 8 bases; junction bases not matched to a gene: 15. The CDR3 is CASSSSARRGGLDEQFF. The CDR3 nucleotides are TGTGCCAGCAGCTCTTCCGCCAGGCGGGGGGGCCTCGATGAGCAGTTCTTC.

The chain is built from TRBV10-3 and TRBJ1-2, with 10 positions matching TRBD1. CDR3 length equals 14 residues. Germline CDR1 ENHRY, CDR2 SYGVKD. Losses at the gene ends were 11 bases for V and 5 bases for J; bases not matched to a gene: 11. DNA of the CDR3: TGTGCCTCCAACCGGGACAGGGGTTATTATGGCTACACCTTC. It is translated as CASNRDRGYYGYTF.

V is TRBV28 and J is TRBJ1-2, with a tentative D call TRBD1 (6 bases). Germline V gene sequence: CDR1 MDHEN, CDR2 SYDVKM. Trimming left V 4 bases short and J 5 bases short, with 14 bases between. The CDR3 has 14 amino acids. CDR3 in DNA: TGTGCCAGCAGTTCCCCAGCCGACAGGTATGGCTACACCTTC. It is translated as CASSSPADRYGYTF.